The entry that follows covers one T cell receptor (beta chain) sequence. This clone was recorded a few times. Its antigen is unknown. Within one base of it there is no much larger clone, and no base qualities were kept. Each collaborating institution followed its own protocols to collect whole blood in K2EDTA tubes. For TCRbeta analysis, collaborator samples were shipped as frozen whole blood, as isolated PBMCs, or as DNA extracted from either sample type. TCRbeta CDR3 regions were amplified from genomic DNA using the immunoSEQ Assay, a bias-controlled multiplex PCR. The authors processed their data as follows. Within the assay, amplification of reference gene primers was used to estimate how many nucleated cells each sample contained. Sequence reads were collapsed and filtered to measure the absolute abundance of every unique TCRbeta CDR3 rearrangement. For each sample, productive Simpson clonality was calculated as the square root of Simpson's diversity index over productive rearrangements. The immuneACCESS repertoire file appears here via TCRdb, limited to in-frame rearrangements. These files lack a portion of the clones; in checked studies, under half of the deficit traces to unresolved V genes, and the cause of the others is not known. V, J and clone size are those of that table, while D and trimming were read from the DNA. Within this sample are roughly 200,000 clones, with around 90% of them counted one time only. About 7% of the sample is in the top ten clones.

This entry comes from a study of blood T cell repertoires in COVID-19 (dated by TCRdb to between 2020 and 2021). Describing the broader study: Samples covering the acute and convalescent phases of COVID-19 were provided by collaborators in the United States, Italy and Spain. The prospective study material was composed of cDNA or gDNA derived from T cells, B-cell-depleted T cells, or PBMCs. The sample metadata nearly always contained a de-identified subject ID, COVID-19 status, age in years and sex. The samples were drawn from two sources: the first 160 participants of the ongoing ImmuneRACE study, and 1,200 or so subjects contributed by 6 global collaborators. Subjects who had been exposed to COVID-19, were actively infected with it, or had recovered from it provided the deeply sampled blood TCRbeta repertoires that made up the dataset. The repertoires were made available in a free public database intended to serve as a resource for research on the immune response to SARS-CoV-2. Where HLA class I and class II types were available, the types were taken from metadata supplied by the sample provider, not from assay-based typing.

There are 18 amino acids in the CDR3, from cysteine to phenylalanine inclusive. Only the CDR3 portion is preserved as DNA: 54 bases, with reading frame beginning at the first base. Clipping removes 3 bases from V and 2 bases from J, with 12 as the unmatched junction base count. As encoded in the germline V gene, CDR1 is MGHRA while CDR2 is YSYEKL. General study outcomes and caveats: The quantity of clinical and demographic metadata differed by source and by participant and was supplied without curation.

The specimen was peripheral blood. The chain employs TRBV4-1 and TRBJ1-4; 7 bases in the middle match TRBD1. This TCR derives from a man in his forties or fifties with acute or convalescent COVID-19. The CDR3 region: CASSHPRDSGNTNEKLFF. At the DNA level, the sequence is TGCGCCAGCAGCCACCCCCGGGACAGTGGGAATACTAATGAAAAACTGTTTTTT.